This T cell receptor (beta chain) was recorded in a study of blood T cell repertoires in COVID-19. Across the study: Acute and convalescent COVID-19 specimens originated in the United States, Italy and Spain. T cells, B-cell-depleted T cells, or PBMCs supplied cDNA or gDNA.

Source study methods: Amplification from reference gene primers served as the basis for estimated nucleated cell counts. Repertoires were generated with immunoSEQ multiplex PCR, while TCRdb's copy carries only in-frame clones and drops some. The V and J calls and clone size are taken from that table; D and trimming were inferred from the DNA. Of around 100,000 clones listed, approximately 86% are singletons. The V gene's germline CDR1 is MNHEY and CDR2 SVGAGI. Trimming removed 7 bases from V and 2 bases from J, with 15 bases in between. The CDR3 contains 14 residues. The chain recombines TRBV6-5 with TRBJ2-7, with a tentative D call TRBD2 (5 bases). The TCR sequence derives from a human donor in a cohort sampled during active COVID-19. The sequencing input was peripheral blood. In nucleotides, the CDR3 is TGTGCCAGCACCCCGGGAAAGGCGGCCTACGAGCAGTACTTC. Translated: CASTPGKAAYEQYF.